This paragraph covers one T cell receptor (beta chain) sequence. The source of the sample is a study of T cell responses to AZD1222 COVID-19 vaccine. Clones were sequenced by immunoSEQ multiplex PCR, and TCRdb holds only the in-frame ones, with some missing. The sample contains 70,000 or so clones, roughly 90% of which appear only once. Germline assignment: CDR1 KGHSH and CDR2 LQKENI. V shed 1 base and J 6 bases; nucleotides not matched to a gene: 9. The CDR3 is 17 amino acids. This TCR was sampled from an adult in good health. Sample: peripheral blood, taken on day 0 of AZD1222 vaccination. V is TRBV18 and J is TRBJ2-2; 9 positions match TRBD2. The CDR3 nucleotides are TGTGCCAGCTCACCACTCGCGAATAGCGGGAGCTCCGGGGAGCTGTTTTTT. As protein: CASSPLANSGSSGELFF.